The 6 T cell receptor beta chains given below trace back to one sample, sequenced in a study of breast tumors, draining lymph nodes, adjacent tissues. Each CDR3 protein gets one entry after TCRdb re-called the multiplex PCR reads with MiXCR. The table shows about 52,000 distinct CDR3 sequences, with under 50% occurring only once. The source material was breast tumor tissue. These receptors all stem from a female donor with breast cancer. Some clones in this sample may be carry-over from other donors' samples.

This clonotype occurred a few times. CDR3 DNA sequence: TGTGCCAGCAGCCTTAAGGGGACTGAAGCTTTCTTT. Translation gives CASSLKGTEAFF. The chain uses TRBV6-5 and TRBJ1-1, with D maybe TRBD1 (5 bases). Germline CDR1 MNHEY, CDR2 SVGAGI. The CDR3 length is 12 residues. Trimming pared 6 bases from V and 5 bases from J, leaving 10 bases between.

This clonotype was observed many times. CDR3 DNA sequence: TGTGCCAGCAGCCACGCGACTAGTGTTTTGGATACGCAGTATTTT. This translates into CASSHATSVLDTQYF. This chain uses TRBV7-3 with TRBJ2-3, with D perhaps TRBD2 (6 bases). Germline CDR1 is SGHTA and CDR2 is FQGTGA. CDR3 length: 15 residues. The V end was cut by 5 bases, the J end by 6 bases, with 18 bases between.

This clonotype was found many times. The chain carries TRBV6-1 and TRBJ2-7; D may correspond to TRBD1 or TRBD2 (5 bases each). Germline CDR1 MNHNS, CDR2 SASEGT. The CDR3 length is 13 residues. Trimming took off 10 bases at V and 3 bases at J, with 16 bases between the two ends. CDR3 sequence reads: CAIRGRDGYEQYF. For the CDR3, the DNA is TGTGCCATCCGGGGACGGGACGGCTACGAGCAGTACTTC.

On this clonotype itself: The junction and the germline gene differ at one end; a read error may be behind it. The chain uses TRBV4-3 and TRBJ2-2; D perhaps matches TRBD2 (5 bases). This CDR3 comprises 15 residues. The germline V gene has CDR1 LGHNA and CDR2 YSLEER. In nucleotides, the CDR3 is TGCGCCAGCAGCCAAGGGTATGAGGGATCCGGGGAGCTGCTTTTT. Protein sequence: CASSQGYEGSGELLF.

CDR3 residues: CSARPGQVAGGGIGELFF. In nucleotides, the CDR3 is TGCAGTGCGAGACCGGGACAGGTAGCGGGAGGGGGGATAGGGGAGCTGTTTTTT. This chain connects TRBV20-1 to TRBJ2-2; 11 positions agree with TRBD2. Germline lookup yields CDR1 DFQATT and CDR2 SNEGSKA (reference sequence). J lost 8 bases, V lost 6 bases, and 20 bases had no gene match. The CDR3 has 18 amino acids.

This chain joins TRBV20-1 and TRBJ2-7, with D possibly TRBD2 on 5 matching bases. The CDR3 consists of 11 residues. Looked up from germline, CDR1 is DFQATT and CDR2 is SNEGSKA (reference sequence). V was clipped by 5 bases and J by 2 bases, with 7 bases between them. The CDR3 is CSAEGAYEQYF. The CDR3, as DNA: TGCAGTGCTGAGGGTGCCTACGAGCAGTACTTC.